This T cell receptor (beta chain) derives from a study of T cell clonality in common variable immunodeficiency. Overall study findings and caveats: Common variable immunodeficiency TCR beta sequences reportedly had fewer deletions and N-nucleotide insertions. CVID subjects had higher TCRbeta clonality than healthy controls, most marked in about a third.

CVID and control samples used equivalent genomic DNA input. The data were produced by immunoSEQ multiplex PCR, yet TCRdb's version contains in-frame clones alone and is incomplete. There are tens of thousands of clones in the sample, none observed a single time. Blood samples were heparinized, about 4.5 to 9 ml per donor. This CDR3 has 15 residues. CDR1 and CDR2 (germline): KGHSH, LQKENI. J gave up 0 bases and V 5 bases, and 5 bases lay outside the gene matches. This clone was counted many times. The antigen is undetermined. The read ends 3 residues shy of where the CDR3 ends; the end is completed using the germline J gene.

The chain carries TRBV18 and TRBJ2-7; TRBD1 matches at 9 bases. Sequencing input: peripheral blood mononuclear cells. The origin of this receptor is a person aged 18 to 75 in good health. CDR3 in amino acids: CASSGEQGASYEQYF. Incomplete CDR3 DNA: TGTGCCAGCTCAGGAGAACAGGGGGCCTCCTACGAG.